This T cell receptor beta chain derives from a study of CD8+ T cells in alopecia areata. Study-wide points: Higher clonality and more expanded CD8+ clones appeared in lesional than normal scalp. Researchers reported that TCR sharing among patients proved less clear than in mice, possibly HLA-linked.

After isolation, RNA underwent reverse transcription to generate cDNA as the sequencing template. The table came from immunoSEQ multiplex PCR; TCRdb's copy has only in-frame clones and leaves some out. Among 90,000 to 130,000 clones listed, 59% were seen once. Sorting separated CD4+ and CD8+ T cells out of PBMCs. Germline V lookup: CDR1 SGHAT, CDR2 FQNNGV. This CDR3 has 16 residues. V lost 0 bases and J lost 4, with 16 bases in between. As to this clone: Its matching antigen is unknown.

The receptor's source is a human donor in good health. Sequencing was carried out using CD8+ T cells sorted from blood. The gene calls are TRBV11-2 and TRBJ2-7; tentative D call: TRBD1 (6 bases). CDR3 nucleotides: TGTGCCAGCAGCTTAGAGGCGGACAGTCTTTTGTACGAGCAGTACTTC. Translating it yields CASSLEADSLLYEQYF. The entire variable domain, with the rest obtained from reference TRBV11-2 and TRBJ2-7, is as follows: EAGVAQSPRYKIIEKRQSVAFWCNPISGHATLYWYQQILGQGPKLLIQFQNNGVVDDSQLPKDRFSAERLKGVDSTLKIQPAKLEDSAVYLCASSLEADSLLYEQYFGPGTRLTVT.